Listed below are T cell receptor beta chains from one sample, sequenced in a study of blood T cell repertoires in COVID-19. TCRdb's table, derived via immunoSEQ multiplex PCR, lists solely in-frame clones and lacks some. The sample contains 200,000 to 250,000 clones, about 86% of which appear only once. Specimen: peripheral blood. These receptors all stem from a woman between 45 and 60 years old with COVID-19, enrolled during active disease. CDR3s include the opening cysteine and the closing phenylalanine or tryptophan. Fields, in order: V gene, clone size, D gene, J gene, CDR3 protein, CDR3 DNA. A D gene is named only where the DNA matches it firmly. Not every row has a clone size; where given, it reads once, few, many or a size class.

TRBV6-2/TRBV6-3	.	.	TRBJ1-2	CASSYDAGANYGYTF	TGTGCCAGCAGTTACGACGCCGGAGCTAACTATGGCTACACCTTC
TRBV7-9	.	TRBD2	TRBJ2-5	CASSPGLAGVQETQYF	TGTGCCAGCAGCCCCGGACTAGCGGGGGTGCAAGAGACCCAGTACTTC
TRBV27	.	TRBD1	TRBJ1-1	CASSLYRDRTEAFF	TGTGCCAGCAGTTTATACCGGGACAGAACTGAAGCTTTCTTT
TRBV12-5	.	TRBD1	TRBJ1-3	CLDRECPPSSGNTIYF	TGTCTTGACAGGGAATGTCCCCCCTCCTCTGGAAACACCATATATTTT
TRBV14	.	TRBD1	TRBJ2-5	CASSRQQGLGETQYF	TGTGCCAGCAGCCGCCAACAGGGGCTCGGGGAGACCCAGTACTTC
TRBV7-9	.	.	TRBJ1-2	CASSSGWKDYGYTF	TGTGCCAGCAGCTCCGGGTGGAAGGACTATGGCTACACCTTC
TRBV7-2	.	.	TRBJ2-4	CASSSPGSGRNIQYF	TGTGCCAGCAGCTCCCCGGGGAGCGGCCGAAACATTCAGTACTTC
TRBV5-6	.	TRBD1	TRBJ1-1	CASSFSSRGPFGTEAFF	TGTGCCAGCAGTTTCTCCAGCAGGGGGCCCTTTGGCACTGAAGCTTTCTTT
TRBV5-1	.	.	TRBJ1-1	CASSLDVKGAGEAFF	TGCGCCAGCAGCTTGGATGTTAAAGGGGCTGGGGAAGCTTTCTTT
TRBV11-3	.	.	TRBJ2-2	CASSLVIGNTGELFF	TGTGCCAGCAGCTTAGTAATCGGTAACACCGGGGAGCTGTTTTTT
TRBV30	once	.	TRBJ1-2	CAWSGHREGGYTF	TGTGCCTGGAGTGGTCACAGGGAAGGTGGCTACACCTTC
TRBV2	.	.	TRBJ1-3	CASSAFRDGNTIYF	TGTGCCAGCAGTGCATTCAGGGATGGAAACACCATATATTTT
TRBV19	once	TRBD2	TRBJ2-3	CASSMGGRGTDTQYF	TGTGCCAGTAGTATGGGAGGGAGGGGCACAGATACGCAGTATTTT
TRBV6-2/TRBV6-3	.	.	TRBJ2-5	CASSLERGKRETQYF	TGTGCCAGCAGTCTCGAGAGGGGGAAGCGGGAGACCCAGTACTTC
TRBV12-5	few	TRBD2	TRBJ2-5	CASGLVRAGVQETQYF	TGTGCTAGTGGTTTGGTAAGGGCGGGGGTCCAAGAGACCCAGTACTTC
TRBV24-1	.	TRBD1	TRBJ2-4	CATSSDRDEGIQYF	TGTGCCACCAGCTCGGACAGGGATGAGGGCATTCAGTACTTC
TRBV30	.	.	TRBJ1-2	CAWSVRGGGNPYGYTF	TGTGCCTGGAGTGTCCGGGGGGGAGGGAACCCCTATGGCTACACCTTC
TRBV10-3	.	.	TRBJ2-7	CAISEATGRDEQYF	TGTGCCATCAGTGAGGCGACAGGACGAGACGAGCAGTACTTC
TRBV5-4	.	.	TRBJ1-1	CASSLGGQGWTEAFF	TGTGCCAGCAGCTTGGGAGGGCAGGGGTGGACTGAAGCTTTCTTT
TRBV10-2	.	.	TRBJ2-5	CASWFEGTQYF	TGCGCCAGCTGGTTCGAGGGGACCCAGTACTTC
TRBV7-9	.	.	TRBJ2-7	CASSLNRNPYEQYF	TGTGCCAGCAGCTTAAACAGAAACCCCTACGAGCAGTACTTC
TRBV2	once	TRBD2	TRBJ2-7	CASARWGAGATEQYF	TGTGCCAGCGCCCGTTGGGGAGCGGGGGCCACCGAGCAGTACTTC
TRBV5-6	.	TRBD2	TRBJ2-1	CASSLALAGPSYNEQFF	TGTGCCAGCAGCTTGGCGCTAGCGGGCCCCTCCTACAATGAGCAGTTCTTC
TRBV2	.	TRBD1	TRBJ2-6	CASSENLQGLYGPLSGANVLTF	TGTGCCAGCAGTGAAAACTTACAGGGGCTATACGGTCCCCTCTCTGGGGCCAACGTCCTGACTTTC
TRBV10-2	once	TRBD1	TRBJ1-2	CASLAPGQGHYGYTF	TGCGCCAGCCTCGCCCCGGGACAGGGGCACTATGGCTACACCTTC
TRBV5-1	once	.	TRBJ2-2	CASSPEAAGKLFF	TGCGCCAGCAGCCCGGAGGCCGCGGGGAAGCTGTTTTTT
TRBV10-1	.	TRBD2	TRBJ2-7	CASSPTSAGEQYF	TGCGCCAGCAGTCCCACTAGCGCTGGTGAGCAGTACTTC
TRBV15	.	TRBD1	TRBJ1-5	CATSGQVGQPQHF	TGTGCCACCAGCGGACAGGTGGGTCAGCCCCAGCATTTT
TRBV6-6	.	.	TRBJ1-5	CASSRTPDSNQPQHF	TGTGCCAGCAGTCGGACACCAGATAGCAATCAGCCCCAGCATTTT
TRBV5-1	.	TRBD1	TRBJ2-5	CASSLQQGDRETQYF	TGCGCCAGCAGCCTACAACAGGGGGATAGGGAGACCCAGTACTTC
TRBV4-3	.	TRBD2	TRBJ2-1	CASSQDTNTVAGGSYNEQFF	TGCGCCAGCAGCCAAGACACCAACACTGTGGCGGGGGGTTCCTACAATGAGCAGTTCTTC
TRBV7-2	.	.	TRBJ2-4	CASSPDGAKNIQYF	TGTGCCAGCAGCCCAGACGGGGCCAAAAACATTCAGTACTTC
TRBV5-1	.	TRBD2	TRBJ2-3	CASTRQGTSVTDTQYF	TGCGCCAGCACTCGGCAAGGGACTAGCGTCACAGATACGCAGTATTTT
TRBV6-4	.	TRBD1	TRBJ2-1	CASSYGQGKSYNEQFF	TGTGCCAGCAGTTATGGACAGGGTAAGTCGTACAATGAGCAGTTCTTC
TRBV28	.	.	TRBJ1-1	CASTMTAYAEAFF	TGTGCCAGCACCATGACAGCTTATGCTGAAGCTTTCTTT
TRBV6-4	.	TRBD1	TRBJ1-1	CASRETGEGKAFF	TGTGCCAGCAGAGAAACAGGGGAAGGTAAAGCTTTCTTT
TRBV27	.	TRBD2	TRBJ2-3	CASQLLAGVADTQYF	TGTGCCAGCCAGCTACTAGCGGGGGTCGCAGATACGCAGTATTTT
TRBV1	.	.	TRBJ2-1	CTSSLRLAGGPCSSYNEQFF	TGCACCAGCAGCCTCCGACTAGCGGGGGGGCCTTGTAGCTCCTACAATGAGCAGTTCTTC
TRBV30	.	.	TRBJ1-1	CAWSKPVRAEAFF	TGTGCCTGGAGTAAGCCGGTTAGAGCTGAAGCTTTCTTT
TRBV6-5	.	.	TRBJ1-1	CASRRGAANTEAFF	TGTGCCAGCCGACGGGGGGCGGCGAACACTGAAGCTTTCTTT
TRBV2	.	.	TRBJ2-4	CASSEVERKTGKNIQYF	TGTGCCAGCAGTGAAGTTGAACGGAAGACGGGCAAAAACATTCAGTACTTC
TRBV28	.	.	TRBJ2-7	CASRVRDNYEQYF	TGTGCCAGCAGGGTCCGGGACAACTACGAGCAGTACTTC
TRBV10-1	.	TRBD2	TRBJ2-1	CASSDSGTSGYNEQFF	TGCGCCAGCAGTGACTCCGGGACTAGCGGATACAATGAGCAGTTCTTC
TRBV27	.	.	TRBJ1-3	CARTGSFRDSGNTIYF	TGTGCCAGGACAGGCTCTTTTAGGGACTCTGGAAACACCATATATTTT
TRBV9	.	.	TRBJ2-1	CASSSLAYNEQFF	TGTGCCAGCAGCTCATTAGCCTACAATGAGCAGTTCTTC
TRBV7-8	.	.	TRBJ2-5	CASSFLMRTAQETQYF	TGTGCCAGCAGCTTTCTCATGCGGACAGCACAAGAGACCCAGTACTTC
TRBV3-1/TRBV3-2	.	TRBD2	TRBJ2-5	CASSQDLAGARMGTQYF	TGTGCCAGCAGCCAAGATCTAGCGGGGGCGAGGATGGGGACCCAGTACTTC
TRBV2	once	TRBD1	TRBJ2-4	CASSRDRVTNIQYF	TGTGCCAGCAGCCGGGACAGGGTTACAAACATTCAGTACTTC